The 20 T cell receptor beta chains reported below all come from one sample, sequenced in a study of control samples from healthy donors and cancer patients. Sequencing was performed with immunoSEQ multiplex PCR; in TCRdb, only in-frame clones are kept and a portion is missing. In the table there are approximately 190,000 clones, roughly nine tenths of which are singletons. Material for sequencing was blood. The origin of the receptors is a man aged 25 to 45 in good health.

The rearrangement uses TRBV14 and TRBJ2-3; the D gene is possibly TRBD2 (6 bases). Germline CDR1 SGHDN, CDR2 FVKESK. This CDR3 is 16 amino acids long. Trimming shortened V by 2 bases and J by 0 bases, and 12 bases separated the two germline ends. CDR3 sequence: CASSQNPGVSTDTQYF. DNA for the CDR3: TGTGCCAGCAGCCAAAATCCGGGGGTCAGCACAGATACGCAGTATTTT.

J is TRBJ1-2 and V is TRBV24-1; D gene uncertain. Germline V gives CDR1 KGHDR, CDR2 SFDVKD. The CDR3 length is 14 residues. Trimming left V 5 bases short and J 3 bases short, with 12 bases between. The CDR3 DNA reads TGTGCCACCAGTGGGGCAGAACCTCACTATGGCTACACCTTC. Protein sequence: CATSGAEPHYGYTF.

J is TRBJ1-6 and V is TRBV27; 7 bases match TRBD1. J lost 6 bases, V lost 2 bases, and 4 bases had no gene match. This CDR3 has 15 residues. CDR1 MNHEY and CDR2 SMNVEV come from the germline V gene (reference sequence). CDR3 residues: CASSLPRDSNSPLHF. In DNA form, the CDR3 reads TGTGCCAGCAGTTTACCGCGGGACAGTAATTCACCCCTCCACTTT.

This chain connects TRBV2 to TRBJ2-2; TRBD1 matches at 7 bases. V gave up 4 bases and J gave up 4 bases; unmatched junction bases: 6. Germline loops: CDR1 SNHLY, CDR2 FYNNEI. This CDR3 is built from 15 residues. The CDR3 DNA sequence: TGTGCCAGCAGTGGGGGGACAGTCTTCACCGGGGAGCTGTTTTTT. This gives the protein CASSGGTVFTGELFF.

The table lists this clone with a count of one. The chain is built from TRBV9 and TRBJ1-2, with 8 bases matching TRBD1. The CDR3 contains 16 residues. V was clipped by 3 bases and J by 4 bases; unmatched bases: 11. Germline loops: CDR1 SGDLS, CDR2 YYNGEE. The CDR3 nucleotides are TGTGCCAGCAGCGCCCAAACAGGGGGTGGGATCTATGGCTACACCTTC. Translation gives CASSAQTGGGIYGYTF.

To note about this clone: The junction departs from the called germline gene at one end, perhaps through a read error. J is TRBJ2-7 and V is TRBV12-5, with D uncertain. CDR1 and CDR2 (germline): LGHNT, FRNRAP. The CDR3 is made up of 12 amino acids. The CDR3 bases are TGTGCTAGTGGTTTGTCCTCCCACGAGCAGTACTTC. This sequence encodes CASGLSSHEQYF.

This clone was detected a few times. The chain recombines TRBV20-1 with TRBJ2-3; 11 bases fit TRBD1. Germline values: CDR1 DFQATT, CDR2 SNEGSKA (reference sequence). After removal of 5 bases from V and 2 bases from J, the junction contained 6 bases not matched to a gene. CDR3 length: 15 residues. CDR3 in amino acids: CSACGQGASTDTQYF. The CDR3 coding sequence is TGCAGTGCTTGTGGACAGGGGGCCTCCACAGATACGCAGTATTTT.

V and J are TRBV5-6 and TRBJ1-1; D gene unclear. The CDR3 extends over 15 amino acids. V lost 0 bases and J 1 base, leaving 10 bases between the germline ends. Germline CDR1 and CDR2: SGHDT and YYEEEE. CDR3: CASSLGSAGNTEAFF. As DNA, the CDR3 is TGTGCCAGCAGCTTGGGTTCGGCAGGGAACACTGAAGCTTTCTTT.

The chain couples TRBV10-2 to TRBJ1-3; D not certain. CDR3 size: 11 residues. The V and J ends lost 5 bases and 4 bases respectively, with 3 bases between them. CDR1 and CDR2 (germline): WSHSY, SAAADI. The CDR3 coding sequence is TGCGCCAGCAGTACCGGAAACACCATATATTTT. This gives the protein CASSTGNTIYF.

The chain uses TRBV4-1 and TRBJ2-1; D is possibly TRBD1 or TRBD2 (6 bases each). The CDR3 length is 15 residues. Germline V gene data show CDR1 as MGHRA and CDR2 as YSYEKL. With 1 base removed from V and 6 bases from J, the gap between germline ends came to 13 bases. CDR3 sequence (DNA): TGCGCCAGCAGCCAAGTAGGGGGGCCTCGCAATGAGCAGTTCTTC. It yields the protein CASSQVGGPRNEQFF.

The CDR3 sequence is CASSYQGTGNQPQHF. The CDR3 DNA is TGTGCCAGCAGTTACCAGGGTACGGGCAATCAGCCCCAGCATTTT. The gene calls are TRBV2 and TRBJ1-5; D possibly corresponds to TRBD1 (5 bases). CDR3 length: 15 amino acids. The germline gives CDR1 SNHLY, CDR2 FYNNEI. The V and J ends lost 5 bases and 2 bases respectively, with 13 bases between them.

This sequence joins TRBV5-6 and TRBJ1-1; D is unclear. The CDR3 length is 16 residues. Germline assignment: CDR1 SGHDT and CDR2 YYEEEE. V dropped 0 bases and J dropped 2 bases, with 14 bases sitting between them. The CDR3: CASSLVRASVNTEAFF. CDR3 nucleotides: TGTGCCAGCAGCTTGGTTAGGGCCTCCGTCAACACTGAAGCTTTCTTT.

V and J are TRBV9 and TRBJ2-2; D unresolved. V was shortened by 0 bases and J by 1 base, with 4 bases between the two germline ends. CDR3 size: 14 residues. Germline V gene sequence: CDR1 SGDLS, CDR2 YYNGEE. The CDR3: CASSVEGNTGELFF. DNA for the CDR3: TGTGCCAGCAGCGTAGAGGGGAACACCGGGGAGCTGTTTTTT.

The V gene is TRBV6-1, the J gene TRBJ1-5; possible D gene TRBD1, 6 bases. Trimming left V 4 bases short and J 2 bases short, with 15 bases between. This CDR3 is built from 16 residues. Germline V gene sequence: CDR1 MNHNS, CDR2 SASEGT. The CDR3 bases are TGTGCCAGCAGTGCTTCCACAGGGCTTGGCAATCAGCCCCAGCATTTT. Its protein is CASSASTGLGNQPQHF.

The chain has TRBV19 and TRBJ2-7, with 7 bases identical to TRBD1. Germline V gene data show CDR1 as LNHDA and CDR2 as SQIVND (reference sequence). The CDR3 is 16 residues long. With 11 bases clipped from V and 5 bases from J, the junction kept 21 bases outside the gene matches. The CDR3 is CALKHLPARGYDEQYF. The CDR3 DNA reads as TGTGCCCTTAAGCATCTTCCTGCCAGGGGGTACGACGAGCAGTACTTC.

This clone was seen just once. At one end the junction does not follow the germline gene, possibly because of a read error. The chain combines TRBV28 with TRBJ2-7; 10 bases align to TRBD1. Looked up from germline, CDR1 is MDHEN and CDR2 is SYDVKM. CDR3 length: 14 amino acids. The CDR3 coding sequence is TGTGCCAGCAGCCCTGACAGGGGGCCGAAAAATAACGACTTC. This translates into CASSPDRGPKNNDF.

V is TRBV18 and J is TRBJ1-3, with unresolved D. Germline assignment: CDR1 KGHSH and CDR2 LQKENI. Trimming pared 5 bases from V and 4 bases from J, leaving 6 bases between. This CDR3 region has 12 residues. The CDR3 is CASSTDGNTIYF. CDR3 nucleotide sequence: TGTGCCAGCTCAACGGACGGAAACACCATATATTTT. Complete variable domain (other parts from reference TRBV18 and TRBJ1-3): NAGVMQNPRHLVRRRGQEARLRCSPMKGHSHVYWYRQLPEEGLKFMVYLQKENIIDESGMPKERFSAEFPKEGPSILRIQQVVRGDSAAYFCASSTDGNTIYFGEGSWLTVV.

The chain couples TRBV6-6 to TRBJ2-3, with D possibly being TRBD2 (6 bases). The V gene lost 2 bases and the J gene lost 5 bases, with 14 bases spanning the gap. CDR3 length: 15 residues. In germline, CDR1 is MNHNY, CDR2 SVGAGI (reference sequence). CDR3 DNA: TGTGCCAGCAGTTACGACGGGGACTCTGGAGATACGCAGTATTTT. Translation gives CASSYDGDSGDTQYF.

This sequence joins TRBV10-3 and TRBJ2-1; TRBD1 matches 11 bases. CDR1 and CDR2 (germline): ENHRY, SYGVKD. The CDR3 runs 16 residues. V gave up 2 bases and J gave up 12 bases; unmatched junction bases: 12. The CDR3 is CAISETGQGASGVQFF. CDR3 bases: TGTGCCATCAGTGAGACCGGACAGGGGGCCTCGGGGGTGCAGTTCTTC.

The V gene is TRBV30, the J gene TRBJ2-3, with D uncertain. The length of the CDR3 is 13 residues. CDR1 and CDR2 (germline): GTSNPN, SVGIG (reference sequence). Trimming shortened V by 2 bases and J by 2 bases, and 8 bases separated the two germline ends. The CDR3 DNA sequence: TGTGCCTGGAGTCTCGCCTCCACAGATACGCAGTATTTT. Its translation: CAWSLASTDTQYF.